The 28 T cell receptor beta chains below were found in one sample sequenced in a study of cytomegalovirus exposure and HLA in healthy donors. 13 Jbeta primers and 60 Vbeta primers were used for the PCR. Produced via immunoSEQ multiplex PCR; TCRdb's table is partial and in-frame only. The table includes around 170,000 clones, about four fifths detected once. Sequencing used PBMCs. The receptor set was obtained from a woman in her forties or fifties in good health and CMV-seronegative.

V is TRBV29-1 and J is TRBJ2-7; TRBD2 agrees at 9 bases. Germline CDR1 SQVTM, CDR2 ANQGSEA. Trimming removed 4 bases from V and 5 bases from J; junction bases left unmatched: 3. There are 12 residues in the CDR3. CDR3 loop: CSVAPSGNEQYF. Written as DNA, the CDR3 is TGCAGCGTTGCACCTAGCGGGAACGAGCAGTACTTC.

The rearrangement links TRBV28 to TRBJ2-1, with a tentative D call TRBD2 (5 bases). V gave up 6 bases and J gave up 9 bases, with 18 bases separating them. The germline V gene has CDR1 MDHEN and CDR2 SYDVKM. This CDR3 is built from 14 residues. Written as DNA, the CDR3 is TGTGCCAGCAGACCCCGCGGTAGGGCGGGTGAGCAGTTCTTC. It specifies CASRPRGRAGEQFF. Supplemented by reference TRBV28 and TRBJ2-1, the full variable domain reads DVKVTQSSRYLVKRTGEKVFLECVQDMDHENMFWYRQDPGLGLRLIYFSYDVKMKEKGDIPEGYSVSREKKERFSLILESASTNQTSMYLCASRPRGRAGEQFFGPGTRLTVL.

This clone was observed a few times. The chain recombines TRBV5-6 with TRBJ2-3, with 12 positions matching TRBD2. CDR1 and CDR2 from the germline V gene are SGHDT and YYEEEE. The CDR3 is made up of 16 amino acids. V was clipped by 4 bases and J by 2 bases; unmatched bases: 5. The CDR3 region is CASSVRLAGVTDTQYF. The CDR3 DNA reads TGTGCCAGCAGCGTAAGACTAGCGGGAGTCACAGATACGCAGTATTTT. Combining the CDR3 with reference TRBV5-6 and TRBJ2-3 gives the whole variable domain DAGVTQSPTHLIKTRGQQVTLRCSPKSGHDTVSWYQQALGQGPQFIFQYYEEEERQRGNFPDRFSGHQFPNYSSELNVNALLLGDSALYLCASSVRLAGVTDTQYFGPGTRLTVL.

This chain connects TRBV4-1 to TRBJ2-2; D might be TRBD2 (5 bases). Looked up from germline, CDR1 is MGHRA and CDR2 is YSYEKL. The CDR3 consists of 15 residues. V gave up 1 base and J gave up 1 base, with 7 bases separating them. The CDR3 loop is CASSQGTLNTGELFF. CDR3 nucleotide sequence: TGCGCCAGCAGCCAAGGGACTTTGAACACCGGGGAGCTGTTTTTT.

This clone was seen a handful of times. V gene TRBV14 combines with J gene TRBJ2-5; weak D call: TRBD2 (6 bases). Germline V gene data show CDR1 as SGHDN and CDR2 as FVKESK. The CDR3 totals 15 residues. Trimming left V 1 base short and J 5 bases short, with 14 bases between. CDR3 sequence (DNA): TGTGCCAGCAGCCAAGTGCGGGGTACATCTGAGACCCAGTACTTC. Translation gives CASSQVRGTSETQYF.

The rearrangement links TRBV20-1 to TRBJ1-2; no reliable D call. This CDR3 comprises 11 residues. Deletions cut 3 bases from V and 8 bases from J, with 10 bases between. CDR1 and CDR2 from the germline V gene are DFQATT and SNEGSKA (reference sequence). The CDR3 coding sequence is TGCAGTGCTAGCAGATTAAGAGGCTACACCTTC. Translating gives CSASRLRGYTF.

The chain employs TRBV29-1 and TRBJ1-6; D is unresolved. V lost 6 bases to trimming and J lost 3 bases, with 12 bases between them. The CDR3 totals 14 residues. Germline V gives CDR1 SQVTM, CDR2 ANQGSEA. CDR3 loop: CSVKDTVYNSPLHF. CDR3 DNA sequence: TGCAGCGTCAAAGATACAGTCTATAATTCACCCCTCCACTTT.

The chain employs TRBV27 and TRBJ2-7; TRBD1 is a possible D gene (5 bases). Germline V gene data show CDR1 as MNHEY and CDR2 as SMNVEV (reference sequence). Trimming took 6 bases from V and 4 from J, leaving 25 bases between them. This CDR3 comprises 17 residues. The CDR3 sequence is CASRSPLQGATLYEQYF. CDR3 sequence (DNA): TGTGCCAGCAGATCGCCCTTGCAAGGGGCAACGCTTTACGAGCAGTACTTC.

V is TRBV18 and J is TRBJ1-3; no clear D. Trimming removed 4 bases at V and 4 bases at J, with 14 bases between. This CDR3 comprises 15 residues. Germline values: CDR1 KGHSH, CDR2 LQKENI. In DNA form, the CDR3 reads TGTGCCAGCTCACGTACACCCCCCGGGGGAAACACCATATATTTT. Amino acid sequence: CASSRTPPGGNTIYF.

This rearrangement joins TRBV27 to TRBJ2-7; a weak D match, TRBD1 (5 bases). Germline CDR1 is MNHEY and CDR2 is SMNVEV (reference sequence). Trimming shortened V by 3 bases and J by 3 bases, and 15 bases separated the two germline ends. The CDR3 loop spans 15 amino acids. Here the CDR3 DNA reads TGTGCCAGCAGTTTGGCAATCGGACACGACTACGAGCAGTACTTC. Amino acid sequence: CASSLAIGHDYEQYF.

The CDR3 nucleotides read TGCGCCAGCAGCTTGGACGGGAGCTCTGGAAACACCATATATTTT. Protein sequence: CASSLDGSSGNTIYF. V usage is TRBV5-1 and J usage is TRBJ1-3, with D unclear. Trimming took 0 bases from V and 0 from J, leaving 7 bases between them. The germline V gene has CDR1 SGHRS and CDR2 YFSETQ. This CDR3 comprises 15 residues.

As DNA, the CDR3 is TGTGCCAGCTCACCGCCCGGGACAGGGACTGAAAAACTGTTTTTT. Encoded protein: CASSPPGTGTEKLFF. V and J are TRBV18 and TRBJ1-4; 9 bases line up with TRBD1. The CDR3 covers 15 residues. The J segment lost 7 bases and the V segment lost 3 bases, leaving 6 bases of the junction unmatched. The V gene's germline CDR1 is KGHSH and CDR2 LQKENI.

This sequence joins TRBV9 and TRBJ2-7; D is perhaps TRBD1 (6 bases). There are 12 residues in the CDR3. V was shortened by 4 bases and J by 7 bases, with 12 bases between the two germline ends. Per the germline V gene, CDR1 is SGDLS and CDR2 is YYNGEE. The CDR3 loop is CASSHSGVEQYF. The DNA of the CDR3 is TGTGCCAGCAGCCACTCAGGGGTTGAGCAGTACTTC. Based on the CDR3 plus reference TRBV9 and TRBJ2-7, the full variable domain is DSGVTQTPKHLITATGQRVTLRCSPRSGDLSVYWYQQSLDQGLQFLIQYYNGEERAKGNILERFSAQQFPDLHSELNLSSLELGDSALYFCASSHSGVEQYFGPGTRLTVT.

The V and J genes are TRBV7-3 and TRBJ2-2; possibly TRBD1 for D (6 bases). The CDR3 runs 13 residues. Germline V gene data show CDR1 as SGHTA and CDR2 as FQGTGA. V was shortened by 8 bases and J by 0 bases, with 7 bases between the two germline ends. The CDR3 region is CASGTPNTGELFF. The CDR3 nucleotides are TGTGCCAGCGGGACACCGAACACCGGGGAGCTGTTTTTT.

The rearrangement links TRBV5-6 to TRBJ2-7, with 7 positions matching TRBD2. Germline V CDR1 and CDR2: SGHDT, YYEEEE. The junction had 8 bases not matched to a gene; V was cut back by 5 bases and J by 3 bases. The CDR3 has 14 residues. The CDR3 spells CASSVSGVDYEQYF. The CDR3 region has the DNA TGTGCCAGCAGTGTGAGCGGGGTTGACTACGAGCAGTACTTC.

This chain connects TRBV28 to TRBJ1-1; 11 nucleotides align to TRBD1. J was trimmed by 6 bases and V by 5 bases; bases with no gene match: 11. Germline lookup yields CDR1 MDHEN and CDR2 SYDVKM. This CDR3 is 16 amino acids long. This CDR3 is CASSLGTGGVGAEAFF. For the CDR3, the DNA is TGTGCCAGCAGTCTAGGGACAGGGGGTGTGGGCGCTGAAGCTTTCTTT.

This rearrangement joins TRBV29-1 to TRBJ2-3; D is possibly TRBD2 (6 bases). This CDR3 has 17 residues. V was shortened by 1 base and J by 6 bases, with 23 bases between the two germline ends. CDR1 is SQVTM, CDR2 ANQGSEA, per germline. The CDR3, as DNA: TGCAGCGTTGAAGTCTGGGGAAGGAGGGTTGGTTCGGATACGCAGTATTTT. Residues: CSVEVWGRRVGSDTQYF.

This sequence joins TRBV7-2 and TRBJ2-3; D not resolved. The CDR3 has 13 residues. V gave up 5 bases and J gave up 3 bases, with 9 bases separating them. Germline V gene lookup returns CDR1 SGHTA and CDR2 FQGNSA. This CDR3 is CASSPERTDTQYF. The CDR3 nucleotides read TGTGCCAGCAGCCCCGAGCGTACAGATACGCAGTATTTT.

The chain has TRBV11-2 and TRBJ2-1; D is unclear. Trimming shortened V by 0 bases and J by 1 base, and 10 bases separated the two germline ends. Germline V gene data show CDR1 as SGHAT and CDR2 as FQNNGV. The CDR3 has 16 residues. The CDR3 region has the DNA TGTGCCAGCAGCTTAGATCTAGTCCGGTCCTACAATGAGCAGTTCTTC. Its protein is CASSLDLVRSYNEQFF.

The gene calls are TRBV18 and TRBJ1-5, with 10 nucleotides matching TRBD1. The ends lost 3 bases at V and 6 bases at J; junction bases unmatched: 5. CDR3 length: 15 residues. Germline-derived CDR1 and CDR2 are KGHSH and LQKENI. CDR3 protein: CASSPGQGSGQPQHF. The CDR3 DNA follows: TGTGCCAGCTCACCGGGACAGGGGAGTGGTCAGCCCCAGCATTTT.

V is TRBV11-2 and J is TRBJ1-2; D possibly corresponds to TRBD1 (5 bases). Germline V CDR1 and CDR2: SGHAT, FQNNGV. This CDR3 comprises 12 residues. V shed 1 base and J shed 7 bases, with 7 bases lying between them. This CDR3 reads CASSLGRAGYTF. Written as DNA, the CDR3 is TGTGCCAGCAGCTTAGGCAGGGCTGGCTACACCTTC.

This clone has just one count. The chain carries TRBV28 and TRBJ1-6; weak D call: TRBD1 (5 bases). This CDR3 spans 15 amino acids. The V gene's germline CDR1 is MDHEN and CDR2 SYDVKM. V was pared by 5 bases and J by 5 bases, with 13 bases between. DNA of the CDR3: TGTGCCAGCAGTACACAGGTCTTGGATAATTCACCCCTCCACTTT. Protein: CASSTQVLDNSPLHF.

The genes are TRBV2 and TRBJ1-5; D possibly corresponds to TRBD1 (5 bases). This CDR3 has 13 amino acids. Trimming stripped 7 bases from V and 6 bases from J, with 13 bases between. Germline-derived CDR1 and CDR2 are SNHLY and FYNNEI. The CDR3 nucleotides read TGTGCCAGCAATGGTAGGGGCTCTCAGCCCCAGCATTTT. It encodes CASNGRGSQPQHF.

This clone occurred a few times. The rearrangement joins TRBV19 to TRBJ1-2; 7 positions agree with TRBD1. This CDR3 has 12 amino acids. The germline gives CDR1 LNHDA, CDR2 SQIVND (reference sequence). V shed 9 bases, J shed 1 base, and the junction held 2 bases outside the gene matches. The CDR3 DNA reads as TGTGCCAGCTGGGACAGTAACTATGGCTACACCTTC. Its protein product is CASWDSNYGYTF.

The CDR3 DNA reads as TGTGCCAGCAGTGACTCCCAGTACAATGAGCAGTTCTTC. Its translation is CASSDSQYNEQFF. The V and J genes are TRBV2 and TRBJ2-1, with D hard to call. This CDR3 comprises 13 residues. V gave up 3 bases and J gave up 4 bases, with 7 bases separating them. CDR1 is SNHLY and CDR2 is FYNNEI in the germline V gene. The entire variable domain, with the rest obtained from reference TRBV2 and TRBJ2-1, is as follows: EPEVTQTPSHQVTQMGQEVILRCVPISNHLYFYWYRQILGQKVEFLVSFYNNEISEKSEIFDDQFSVERPDGSNFTLKIRSTKLEDSAMYFCASSDSQYNEQFFGPGTRLTVL.

The chain has TRBV13 and TRBJ2-2; D may be TRBD1 (5 bases). Germline V gene lookup returns CDR1 PRHDT and CDR2 FYEKMQ (reference sequence). Trimming stripped 1 base from V and 4 bases from J, with 10 bases between. There are 15 residues in the CDR3. CDR3 in amino acids: CASSLEGTGTGELFF. The CDR3 region has the DNA TGTGCCAGCAGCTTAGAGGGCACAGGCACCGGGGAGCTGTTTTTT.

The V call is TRBV15, the J call TRBJ2-3; D gene ambiguous. There are 14 residues in the CDR3. The germline CDR1 and CDR2 sequences are LNHNV and YYDKDF (reference sequence). Trimming took 3 bases from V and 0 from J, leaving 7 bases between them. The CDR3 DNA reads TGTGCCACCAGCAGTGTCTTAAGCACAGATACGCAGTATTTT. Its protein product is CATSSVLSTDTQYF.

The chain uses TRBV7-8 and TRBJ2-1; TRBD2 matches at 12 bases. V trimming: 0 bases; J trimming: 2 bases; junction bases outside the gene matches: 5. The CDR3 sequence is 18 residues long. Germline V gene lookup returns CDR1 SGHVS and CDR2 FQNEAQ. CDR3 in amino acids: CASSLATSGGPPYNEQFF. The CDR3 coding sequence is TGTGCCAGCAGCTTAGCGACTAGCGGGGGACCTCCCTACAATGAGCAGTTCTTC.